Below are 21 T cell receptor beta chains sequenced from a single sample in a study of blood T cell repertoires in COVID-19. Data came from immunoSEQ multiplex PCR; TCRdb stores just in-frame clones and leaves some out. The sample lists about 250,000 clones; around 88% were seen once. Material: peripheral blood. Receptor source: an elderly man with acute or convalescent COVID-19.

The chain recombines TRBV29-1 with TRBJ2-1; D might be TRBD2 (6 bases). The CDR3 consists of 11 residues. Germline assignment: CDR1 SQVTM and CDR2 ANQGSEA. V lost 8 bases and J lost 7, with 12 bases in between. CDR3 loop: CSSEEGNEQFF. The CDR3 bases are TGCAGCTCTGAGGAGGGGAATGAGCAGTTCTTC.

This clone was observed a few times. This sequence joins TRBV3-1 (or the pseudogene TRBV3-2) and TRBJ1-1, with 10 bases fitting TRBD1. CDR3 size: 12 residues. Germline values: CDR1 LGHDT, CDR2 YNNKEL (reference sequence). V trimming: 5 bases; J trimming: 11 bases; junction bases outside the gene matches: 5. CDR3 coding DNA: TGTGCCAGCAGCTCGGACAGGGGGGGTGCTTTCTTT. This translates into CASSSDRGGAFF.

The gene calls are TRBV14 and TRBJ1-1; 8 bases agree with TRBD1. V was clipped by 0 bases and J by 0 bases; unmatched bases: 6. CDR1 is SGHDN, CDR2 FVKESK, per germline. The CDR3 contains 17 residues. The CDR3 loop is CASSQDVHRGMNTEAFF. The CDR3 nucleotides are TGTGCCAGCAGCCAAGATGTTCACAGGGGGATGAACACTGAAGCTTTCTTT.

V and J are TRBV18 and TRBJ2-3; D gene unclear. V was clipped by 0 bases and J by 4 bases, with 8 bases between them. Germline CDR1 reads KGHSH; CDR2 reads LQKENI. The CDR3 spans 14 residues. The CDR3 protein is CASSPPQDPDTQYF. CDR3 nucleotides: TGTGCCAGCTCACCACCGCAGGATCCAGATACGCAGTATTTT.

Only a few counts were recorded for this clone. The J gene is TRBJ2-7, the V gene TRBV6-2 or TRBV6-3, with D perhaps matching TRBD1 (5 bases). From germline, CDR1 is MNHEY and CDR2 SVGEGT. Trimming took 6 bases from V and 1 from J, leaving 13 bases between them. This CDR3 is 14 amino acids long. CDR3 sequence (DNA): TGTGCCAGCAGCCCCCGGACAAGTTCCTACGAGCAGTACTTC. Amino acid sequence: CASSPRTSSYEQYF.

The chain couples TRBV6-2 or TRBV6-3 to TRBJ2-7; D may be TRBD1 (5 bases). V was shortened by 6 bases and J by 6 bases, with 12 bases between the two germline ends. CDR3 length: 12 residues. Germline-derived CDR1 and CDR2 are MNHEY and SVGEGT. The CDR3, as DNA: TGTGCCAGCAGGCCTCAGGGAAGCGAGCAGTACTTC. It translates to CASRPQGSEQYF.

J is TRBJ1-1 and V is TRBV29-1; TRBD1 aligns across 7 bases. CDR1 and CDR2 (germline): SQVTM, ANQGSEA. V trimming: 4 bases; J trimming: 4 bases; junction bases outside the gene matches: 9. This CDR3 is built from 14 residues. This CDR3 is CSVVTGDKSTEAFF. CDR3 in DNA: TGCAGCGTTGTTACAGGGGATAAGAGCACTGAAGCTTTCTTT.

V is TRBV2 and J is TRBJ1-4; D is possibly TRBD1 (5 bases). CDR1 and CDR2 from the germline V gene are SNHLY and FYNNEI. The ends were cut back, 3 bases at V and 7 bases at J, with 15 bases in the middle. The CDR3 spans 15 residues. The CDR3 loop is CASSELLRGVEKLFF. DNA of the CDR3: TGTGCCAGCAGTGAGCTCCTTAGGGGTGTTGAAAAACTGTTTTTT.

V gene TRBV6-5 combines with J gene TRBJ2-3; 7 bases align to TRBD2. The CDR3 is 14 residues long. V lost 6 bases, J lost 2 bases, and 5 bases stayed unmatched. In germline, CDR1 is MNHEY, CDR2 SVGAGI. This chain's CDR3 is CASSASGFTDTQYF. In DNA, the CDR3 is TGTGCCAGCAGCGCTAGCGGCTTCACAGATACGCAGTATTTT.

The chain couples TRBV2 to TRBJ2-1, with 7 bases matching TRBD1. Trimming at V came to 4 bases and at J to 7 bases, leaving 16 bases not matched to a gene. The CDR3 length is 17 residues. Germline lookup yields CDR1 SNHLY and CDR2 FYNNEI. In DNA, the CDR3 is TGTGCCAGCAGTGCCCTTCCGCCCGGGACAGTGGGAAATGAGCAGTTCTTC. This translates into CASSALPPGTVGNEQFF. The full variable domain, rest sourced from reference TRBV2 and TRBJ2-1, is EPEVTQTPSHQVTQMGQEVILRCVPISNHLYFYWYRQILGQKVEFLVSFYNNEISEKSEIFDDQFSVERPDGSNFTLKIRSTKLEDSAMYFCASSALPPGTVGNEQFFGPGTRLTVL.

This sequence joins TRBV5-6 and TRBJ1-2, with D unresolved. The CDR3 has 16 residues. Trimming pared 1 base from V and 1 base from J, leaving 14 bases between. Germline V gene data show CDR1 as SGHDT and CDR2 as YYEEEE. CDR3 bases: TGTGCCAGCAGCTTGTACAGCCTCTCCGTTAACTATGGCTACACCTTC. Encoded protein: CASSLYSLSVNYGYTF.

The DNA for the CDR3 is TGTGCCAGCAGTTACGTGTCTAGCGGGAGTAAGTATGAGCAGTTCTTC. This encodes CASSYVSSGSKYEQFF. V gene TRBV6-5 combines with J gene TRBJ2-1; 10 bases agree with TRBD2. The CDR3 sequence is 16 residues long. The ends lost 2 bases at V and 8 bases at J; junction bases unmatched: 9. Germline assignment: CDR1 MNHEY and CDR2 SVGAGI.

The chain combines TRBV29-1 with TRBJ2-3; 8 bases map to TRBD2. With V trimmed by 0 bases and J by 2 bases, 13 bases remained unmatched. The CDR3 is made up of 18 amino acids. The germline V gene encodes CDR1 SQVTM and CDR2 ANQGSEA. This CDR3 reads CSVEDRTLLAGNTDTQYF. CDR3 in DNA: TGCAGCGTTGAAGATCGGACCCTCCTAGCGGGCAACACAGATACGCAGTATTTT.

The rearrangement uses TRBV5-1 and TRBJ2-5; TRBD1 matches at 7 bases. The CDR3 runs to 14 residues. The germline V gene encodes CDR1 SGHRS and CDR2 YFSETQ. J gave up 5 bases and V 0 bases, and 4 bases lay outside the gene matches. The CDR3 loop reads CASSLGGTVETQYF. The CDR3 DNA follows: TGCGCCAGCAGCTTGGGGGGGACAGTGGAGACCCAGTACTTC. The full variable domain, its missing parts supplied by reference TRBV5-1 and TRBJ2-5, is KAGVTQTPRYLIKTRGQQVTLSCSPISGHRSVSWYQQTPGQGLQFLFEYFSETQRNKGNFPGRFSGRQFSNSRSEMNVSTLELGDSALYLCASSLGGTVETQYFGPGTRLLVL.

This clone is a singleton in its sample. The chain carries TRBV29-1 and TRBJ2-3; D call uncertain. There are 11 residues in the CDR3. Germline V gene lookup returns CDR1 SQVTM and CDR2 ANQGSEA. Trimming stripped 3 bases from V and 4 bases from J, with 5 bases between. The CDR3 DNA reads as TGCAGCGTTGAGGGCGCAGATACGCAGTATTTT. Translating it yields CSVEGADTQYF.

CDR3 sequence reads: CASSPTGGAEAFF. CDR3 DNA sequence: TGTGCCAGCAGCCCAACAGGAGGGGCTGAAGCTTTCTTT. The gene calls are TRBV11-1 and TRBJ1-1; maybe TRBD1 (5 bases). V lost 5 bases and J 6 bases, leaving 13 bases between the germline ends. From germline, CDR1 is SGHAT and CDR2 FQDESV (reference sequence). The CDR3 sequence is 13 residues long. Full variable domain (missing parts from reference TRBV11-1 and TRBJ1-1): EAEVAQSPRYKITEKSQAVAFWCDPISGHATLYWYRQILGQGPELLVQFQDESVVDDSQLPKDRFSAERLKGVDSTLKIQPAELGDSAMYLCASSPTGGAEAFFGQGTRLTVV.

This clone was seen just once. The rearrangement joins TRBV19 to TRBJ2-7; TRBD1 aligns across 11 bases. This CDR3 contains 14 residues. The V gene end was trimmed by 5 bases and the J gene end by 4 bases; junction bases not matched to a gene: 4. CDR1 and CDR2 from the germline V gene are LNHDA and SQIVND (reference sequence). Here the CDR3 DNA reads TGTGCCAGTAGTCGGGACAGGGGGTCGTACGAGCAGTACTTC. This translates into CASSRDRGSYEQYF.

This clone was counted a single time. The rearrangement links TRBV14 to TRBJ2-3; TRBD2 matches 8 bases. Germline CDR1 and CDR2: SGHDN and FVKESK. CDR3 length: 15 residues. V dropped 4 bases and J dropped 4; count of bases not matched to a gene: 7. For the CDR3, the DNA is TGTGCCAGCAGCCCTACGCCGGGACTAGCAGATACGCAGTATTTT. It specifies CASSPTPGLADTQYF.

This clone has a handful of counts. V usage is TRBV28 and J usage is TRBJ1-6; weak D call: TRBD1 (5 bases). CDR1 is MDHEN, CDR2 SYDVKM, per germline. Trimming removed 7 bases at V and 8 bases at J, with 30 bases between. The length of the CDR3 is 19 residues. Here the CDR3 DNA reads TGTGCCAGCACCCCCTCACCGGGACTGGGCTCGATATACGATTCACCCCTCCACTTT. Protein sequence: CASTPSPGLGSIYDSPLHF.

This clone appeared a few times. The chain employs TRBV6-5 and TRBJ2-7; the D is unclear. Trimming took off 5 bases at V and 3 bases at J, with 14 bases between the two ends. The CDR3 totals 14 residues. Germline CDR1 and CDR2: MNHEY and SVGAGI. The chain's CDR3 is CASSPLAPNYEQYF. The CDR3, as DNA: TGTGCCAGCAGTCCCTTGGCCCCCAACTACGAGCAGTACTTC.

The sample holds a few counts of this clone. In DNA, the CDR3 is TGTGCCAGCAGCGTGCAAGAAAGCCCTTCGAATTCACCCCTCCACTTT. Protein: CASSVQESPSNSPLHF. The rearrangement links TRBV9 to TRBJ1-6; D is undetermined. The CDR3 runs to 16 residues. Deletions cut 2 bases from V and 7 bases from J, with 16 bases between. Germline CDR1 and CDR2: SGDLS and YYNGEE. The full variable domain, its missing parts supplied by reference TRBV9 and TRBJ1-6, is DSGVTQTPKHLITATGQRVTLRCSPRSGDLSVYWYQQSLDQGLQFLIQYYNGEERAKGNILERFSAQQFPDLHSELNLSSLELGDSALYFCASSVQESPSNSPLHFGNGTRLTVT.